One and the same sample provided the 12 T cell receptor beta chains below, sequenced in a study of identical twins. A single record per CDR3 protein comes from TCRdb applying MiXCR to the 5' RACE reads. The profile shows nearly 650,000 distinct CDR3 sequences, just over 7% of them singletons. The same specimen was also included in a second study, on yellow fever vaccine responses in identical twins.

Sequences were obtained from PBMCs. Receptor source: a woman aged 18 to 35 in good health.

This clonotype was recorded a few times. The chain is built from TRBV11-3 and TRBJ2-3, with D possibly matching TRBD2 (6 bases). Trimming left V 2 bases short and J 3 bases short, with 15 bases between. The CDR3 has 16 residues. The germline V gene has CDR1 SGHNT and CDR2 YENEEA. The CDR3 protein is CASSLLSGALTDTQYF. The CDR3 DNA is TGTGCCAGCAGCTTACTATCGGGAGCGCTGACAGATACGCAGTATTTT. The whole variable domain, filled in from reference TRBV11-3 and TRBJ2-3, reads EAGVVQSPRYKIIEKKQPVAFWCNPISGHNTLYWYLQNLGQGPELLIRYENEEAVDDSQLPKDRFSAERLKGVDSTLKIQPAELGDSAVYLCASSLLSGALTDTQYFGPGTRLTVL.

This clonotype was detected only a few times. The chain employs TRBV28 and TRBJ2-2, with 8 bases that match TRBD1. There are 16 residues in the CDR3. The V gene end was trimmed by 5 bases and the J gene end by 5 bases; junction bases not matched to a gene: 10. The V gene's germline CDR1 is MDHEN and CDR2 SYDVKM. Here the CDR3 reads CASSPQGRGPTGELFF. The CDR3 DNA is TGTGCCAGCAGTCCCCAGGGCAGGGGGCCTACCGGGGAGCTGTTTTTT. Using reference TRBV28 and TRBJ2-2 for the parts outside the CDR3, the full variable domain is DVKVTQSSRYLVKRTGEKVFLECVQDMDHENMFWYRQDPGLGLRLIYFSYDVKMKEKGDIPEGYSVSREKKERFSLILESASTNQTSMYLCASSPQGRGPTGELFFGEGSRLTVL.

This clonotype was seen ten or more times. The chain uses TRBV11-2 and TRBJ2-3, with D uncertain. The V end lost 1 base, the J end lost 1 base, and 15 bases lay between the germline ends. CDR3 length: 17 residues. The germline CDR1 and CDR2 sequences are SGHAT and FQNNGV. CDR3 sequence (DNA): TGTGCCAGCAGCTTAGTGTACCAACCAGGAGGCACAGATACGCAGTATTTT. This codes for CASSLVYQPGGTDTQYF.

This clonotype was seen ten or more times. V and J are TRBV12-3 or TRBV12-4 and TRBJ2-1, with TRBD2 matching over 7 bases. After removal of 3 bases from V and 15 bases from J, the junction contained 5 bases not matched to a gene. The CDR3 spans 11 residues. CDR3 region: CASSLSGRVFF. As DNA, the CDR3 is TGTGCCAGCAGTTTGTCAGGGAGGGTGTTCTTC.

This sequence joins TRBV20-1 and TRBJ1-4; 8 bases line up with TRBD1. V was clipped by 6 bases and J by 8 bases; unmatched bases: 14. The CDR3 is 15 residues long. Germline CDR1 DFQATT, CDR2 SNEGSKA (reference sequence). The CDR3 DNA reads as TGCAGTGCGGCGACAGGGACAGGTGGTGTCGAAAAACTGTTTTTT. Its protein is CSAATGTGGVEKLFF.

In its sample, this clonotype was seen many times. The chain employs TRBV5-1 and TRBJ2-1; TRBD1 might be the D (6 bases). Germline V gene data show CDR1 as SGHRS and CDR2 as YFSETQ. The CDR3 runs 14 residues. Trimming shortened V by 5 bases and J by 2 bases, and 11 bases separated the two germline ends. The CDR3 spells CASRLDSPYNEQFF. As DNA, the CDR3 is TGCGCCAGCAGGCTGGACAGTCCCTACAATGAGCAGTTCTTC.

This chain uses TRBV4-2 with TRBJ1-2, with D possibly being TRBD1 (5 bases). Germline CDR1 reads LGHNA; CDR2 reads YNFKEQ. Trimming stripped 0 bases from V and 7 bases from J, with 12 bases between. The length of the CDR3 is 14 residues. CDR3 loop: CASSQDGGEAGYTF. DNA for the CDR3: TGTGCCAGCAGCCAAGATGGGGGAGAGGCTGGCTACACCTTC.

This clonotype appeared many times. CDR3: CASSFSTEVRGYTF. The DNA of the CDR3 is TGTGCCAGCAGTTTTTCGACGGAGGTCCGTGGCTACACCTTC. The rearrangement links TRBV12-3 or TRBV12-4 to TRBJ1-2, with D uncertain. V lost 3 bases, J lost 7 bases, and 15 bases lay in between. The CDR3 runs to 14 residues.

J is TRBJ2-2 and V is TRBV15, with TRBD2 matching over 12 bases. With V trimmed by 5 bases and J by 4 bases, 8 bases remained unmatched. The CDR3 runs to 17 residues. Germline V gene sequence: CDR1 LNHNV, CDR2 YYDKDF (reference sequence). The CDR3, as DNA: TGTGCCACCAGCCCGGGACTAGCGGGCGCGCTCACCGGGGAGCTGTTTTTT. Translating it yields CATSPGLAGALTGELFF.

The rearrangement joins TRBV19 to TRBJ2-2; no reliable D call. Germline CDR1 LNHDA, CDR2 SQIVND (reference sequence). The ends were cut back, 7 bases at V and 2 bases at J, with 23 bases in the middle. This CDR3 spans 18 amino acids. The CDR3 bases are TGTGCCAGTAAGGGTTCAGTTTGGTCACGGAAAAACACCGGGGAGCTGTTTTTT. Translation gives CASKGSVWSRKNTGELFF.

This clonotype has more than one count but fewer than ten. This sequence joins TRBV7-6 and TRBJ2-1, with 14 bases lining up with TRBD2. Germline V gene sequence: CDR1 SGHVS, CDR2 FNYEAQ. CDR3 size: 17 residues. Unmatched junction bases numbered 6, after V lost 1 base and J lost 7 bases. The CDR3 here is CASSLGGTSGGGNEQFF. The CDR3 DNA reads TGTGCCAGCAGCTTAGGAGGGACTAGCGGGGGTGGTAATGAGCAGTTCTTC.

This clonotype has at least ten counts. The rearrangement links TRBV3-1 to TRBJ2-1; D possibly corresponds to TRBD1 (5 bases). Germline V gene data show CDR1 as LGHDT and CDR2 as YNNKEL (reference sequence). CDR3 size: 18 residues. V lost 1 base and J lost 0, with 16 bases in between. The CDR3 sequence is CASSQGFIQESSYNEQFF. Here the CDR3 DNA reads TGTGCCAGCAGCCAAGGTTTTATACAGGAAAGCTCCTACAATGAGCAGTTCTTC.